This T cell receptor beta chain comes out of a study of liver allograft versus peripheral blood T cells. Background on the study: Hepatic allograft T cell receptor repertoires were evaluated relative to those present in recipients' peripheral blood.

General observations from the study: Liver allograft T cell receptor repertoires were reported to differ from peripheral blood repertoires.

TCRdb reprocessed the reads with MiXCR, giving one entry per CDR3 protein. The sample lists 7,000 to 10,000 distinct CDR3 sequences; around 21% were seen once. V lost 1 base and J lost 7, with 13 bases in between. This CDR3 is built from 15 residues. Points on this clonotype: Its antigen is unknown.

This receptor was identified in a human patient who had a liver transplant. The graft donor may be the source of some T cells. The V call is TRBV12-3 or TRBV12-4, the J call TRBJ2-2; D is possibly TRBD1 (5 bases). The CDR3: CASSLVAGQDGELFF. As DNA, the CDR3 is TGTGCCAGCAGTTTAGTGGCAGGGCAGGACGGGGAGCTGTTTTTT.